This T cell receptor (beta chain) was sequenced for a study of identical twins. Whole-study findings and limits: Excess sharing by twins proved weaker in beta out-of-frame sequences.

Each CDR3 protein gets one entry after TCRdb re-called the 5' RACE reads with MiXCR. In the table there are 550,000 to 700,000 distinct CDR3 sequences, 9% to 10% of which are singletons. In its sample, this clonotype was seen once. Its target is unknown. The conserved phenylalanine or tryptophan is not found at the CDR3 terminus, so this likely reflects a read error. Germline lookup yields CDR1 SGHRS and CDR2 YFSETQ. J was trimmed by 4 bases and V by 0 bases; bases with no gene match: 5. The CDR3 length is 15 residues. The sample was also linked to a second study, of yellow fever vaccine responses in identical twins.

The chain carries TRBV5-1 and TRBJ2-7; 9 nucleotides match TRBD1. This TCR was recovered from a young woman in good health. The sequencing sample was made of PBMCs. The chain's CDR3 is CASSLEPGQGYEQYL. CDR3 bases: TGCGCCAGCAGCTTGGAACCGGGACAGGGTTACGAGCAGTACTTA.